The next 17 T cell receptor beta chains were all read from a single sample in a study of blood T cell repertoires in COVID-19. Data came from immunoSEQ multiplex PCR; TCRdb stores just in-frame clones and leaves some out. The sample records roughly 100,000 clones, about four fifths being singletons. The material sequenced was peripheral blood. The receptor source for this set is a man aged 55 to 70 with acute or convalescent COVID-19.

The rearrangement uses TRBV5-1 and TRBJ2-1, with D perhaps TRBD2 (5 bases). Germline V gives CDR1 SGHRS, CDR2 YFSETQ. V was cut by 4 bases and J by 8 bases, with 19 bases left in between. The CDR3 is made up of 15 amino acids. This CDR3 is CASSPSRLGQDEQFF. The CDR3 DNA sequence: TGCGCCAGCAGCCCTAGCCGACTTGGCCAGGATGAGCAGTTCTTC. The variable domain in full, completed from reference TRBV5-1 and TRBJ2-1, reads KAGVTQTPRYLIKTRGQQVTLSCSPISGHRSVSWYQQTPGQGLQFLFEYFSETQRNKGNFPGRFSGRQFSNSRSEMNVSTLELGDSALYLCASSPSRLGQDEQFFGPGTRLTVL.

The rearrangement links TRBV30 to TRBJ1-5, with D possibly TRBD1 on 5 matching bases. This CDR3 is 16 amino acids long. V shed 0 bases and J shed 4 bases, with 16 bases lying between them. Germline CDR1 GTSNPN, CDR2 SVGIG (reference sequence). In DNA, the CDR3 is TGTGCCTGGAGTGTACCTAGGGGCACCGGTAATCAGCCCCAGCATTTT. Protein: CAWSVPRGTGNQPQHF.

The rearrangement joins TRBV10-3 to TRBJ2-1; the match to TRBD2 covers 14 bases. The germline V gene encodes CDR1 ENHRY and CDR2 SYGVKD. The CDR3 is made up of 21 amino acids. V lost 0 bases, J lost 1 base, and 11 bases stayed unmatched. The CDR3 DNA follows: TGTGCCATCAGTGAGTCGATTAGGACTAGCGGGAGGCCCAAGTCCTACAATGAGCAGTTCTTC. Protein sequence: CAISESIRTSGRPKSYNEQFF.

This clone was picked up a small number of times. CDR3 protein: CAISVGQEAFF. CDR3 in DNA: TGTGCCATCAGTGTGGGACAAGAAGCTTTCTTT. The V gene is TRBV10-3, the J gene TRBJ1-1; maybe TRBD1 (6 bases). Germline V gene data show CDR1 as ENHRY and CDR2 as SYGVKD. This CDR3 is built from 11 residues. The V and J ends lost 4 bases and 8 bases respectively, with 8 bases between them.

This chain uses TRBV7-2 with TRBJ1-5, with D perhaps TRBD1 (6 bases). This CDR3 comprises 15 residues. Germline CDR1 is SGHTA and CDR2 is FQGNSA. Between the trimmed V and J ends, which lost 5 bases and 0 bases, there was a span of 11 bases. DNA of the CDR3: TGTGCCAGCAGCCTCGACAGGTCTAGCAATCAGCCCCAGCATTTT. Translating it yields CASSLDRSSNQPQHF.

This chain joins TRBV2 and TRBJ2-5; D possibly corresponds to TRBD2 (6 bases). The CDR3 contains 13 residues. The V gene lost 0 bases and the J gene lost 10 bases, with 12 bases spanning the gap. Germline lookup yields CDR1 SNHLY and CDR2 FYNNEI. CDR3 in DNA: TGTGCCAGCAGTGAAGCGACTAGGGGCGACCAGTACTTC. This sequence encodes CASSEATRGDQYF.

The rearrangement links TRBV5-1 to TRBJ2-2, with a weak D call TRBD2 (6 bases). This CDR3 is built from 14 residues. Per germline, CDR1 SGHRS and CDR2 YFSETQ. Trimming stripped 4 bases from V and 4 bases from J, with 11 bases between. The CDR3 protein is CASSPDGGTGELFF. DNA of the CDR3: TGCGCCAGCAGCCCGGACGGGGGCACCGGGGAGCTGTTTTTT.

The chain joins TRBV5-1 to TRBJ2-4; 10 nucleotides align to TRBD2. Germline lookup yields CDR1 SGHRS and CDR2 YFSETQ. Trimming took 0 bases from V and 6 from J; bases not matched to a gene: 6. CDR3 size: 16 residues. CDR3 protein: CASSLGPSGSSNIQYF. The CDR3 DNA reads TGCGCCAGCAGCTTGGGGCCTAGCGGGAGTTCAAACATTCAGTACTTC. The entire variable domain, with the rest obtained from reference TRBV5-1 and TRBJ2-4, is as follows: KAGVTQTPRYLIKTRGQQVTLSCSPISGHRSVSWYQQTPGQGLQFLFEYFSETQRNKGNFPGRFSGRQFSNSRSEMNVSTLELGDSALYLCASSLGPSGSSNIQYFGAGTRLSVL.

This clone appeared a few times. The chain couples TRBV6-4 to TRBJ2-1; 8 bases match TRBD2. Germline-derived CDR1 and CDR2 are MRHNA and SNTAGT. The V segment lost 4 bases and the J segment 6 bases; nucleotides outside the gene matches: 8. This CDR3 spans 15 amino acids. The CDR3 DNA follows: TGTGCCAGCAGTGCCACGGGAGGGGGGGCCAATGAGCAGTTCTTC. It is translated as CASSATGGGANEQFF.

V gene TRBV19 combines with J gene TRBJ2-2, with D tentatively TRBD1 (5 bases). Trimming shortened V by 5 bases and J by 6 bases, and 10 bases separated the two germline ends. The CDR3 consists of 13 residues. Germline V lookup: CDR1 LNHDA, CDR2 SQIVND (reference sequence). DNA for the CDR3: TGTGCCAGTAGTTTCCCACAGGCCGGGGAGCTGTTTTTT. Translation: CASSFPQAGELFF. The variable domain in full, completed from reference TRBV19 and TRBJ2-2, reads DGGITQSPKYLFRKEGQNVTLSCEQNLNHDAMYWYRQDPGQGLRLIYYSQIVNDFQKGDIAEGYSVSREKKESFPLTVTSAQKNPTAFYLCASSFPQAGELFFGEGSRLTVL.

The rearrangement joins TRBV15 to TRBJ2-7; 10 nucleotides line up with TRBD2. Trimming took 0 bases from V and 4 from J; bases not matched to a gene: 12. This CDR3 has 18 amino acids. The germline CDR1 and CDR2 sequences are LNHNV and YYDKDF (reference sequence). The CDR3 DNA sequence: TGTGCCACCAGCAGAGATCCCAGCGGGAGGGCCATTTGGTACGAGCAGTACTTC. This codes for CATSRDPSGRAIWYEQYF.

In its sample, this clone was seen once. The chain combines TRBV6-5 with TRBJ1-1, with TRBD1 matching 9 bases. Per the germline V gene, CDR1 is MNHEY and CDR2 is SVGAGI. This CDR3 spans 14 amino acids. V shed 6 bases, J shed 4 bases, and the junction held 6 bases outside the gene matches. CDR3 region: CASSDRDRVTEAFF. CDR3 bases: TGTGCCAGCAGCGACCGGGACAGGGTCACTGAAGCTTTCTTT.

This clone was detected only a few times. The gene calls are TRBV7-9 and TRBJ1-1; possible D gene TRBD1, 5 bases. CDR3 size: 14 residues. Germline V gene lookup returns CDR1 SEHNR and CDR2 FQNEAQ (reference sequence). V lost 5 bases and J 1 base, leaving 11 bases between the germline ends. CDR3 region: CASSGPTGNTEAFF. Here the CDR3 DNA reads TGTGCCAGCAGCGGTCCCACAGGGAACACTGAAGCTTTCTTT.

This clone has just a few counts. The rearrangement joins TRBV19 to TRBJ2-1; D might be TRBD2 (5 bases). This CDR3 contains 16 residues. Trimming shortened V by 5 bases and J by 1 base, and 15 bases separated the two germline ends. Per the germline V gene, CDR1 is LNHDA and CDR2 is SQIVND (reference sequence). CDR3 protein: CASSERDGRSYNEQFF. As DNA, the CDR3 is TGTGCCAGTAGTGAGAGGGATGGCAGGTCCTACAATGAGCAGTTCTTC.

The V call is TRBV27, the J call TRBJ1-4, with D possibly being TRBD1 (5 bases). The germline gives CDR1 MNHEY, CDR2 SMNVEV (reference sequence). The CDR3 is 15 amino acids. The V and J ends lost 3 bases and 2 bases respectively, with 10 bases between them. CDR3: CASSFLGGTNEKLFF. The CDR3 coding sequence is TGTGCCAGCAGTTTCCTCGGGGGGACTAATGAAAAACTGTTTTTT.

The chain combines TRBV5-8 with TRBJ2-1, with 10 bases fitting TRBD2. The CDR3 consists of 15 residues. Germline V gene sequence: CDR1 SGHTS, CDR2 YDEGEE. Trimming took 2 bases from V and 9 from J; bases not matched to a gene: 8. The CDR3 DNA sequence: TGTGCCAGCAGCTTAAAGCGGGGGGGCCTAGGTGAGCAGTTCTTC. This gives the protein CASSLKRGGLGEQFF.

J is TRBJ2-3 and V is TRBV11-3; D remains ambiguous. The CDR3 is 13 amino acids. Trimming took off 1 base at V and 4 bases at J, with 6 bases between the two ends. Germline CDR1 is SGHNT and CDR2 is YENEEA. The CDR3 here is CASSLGVADTQYF. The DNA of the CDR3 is TGTGCCAGCAGCTTAGGAGTCGCAGATACGCAGTATTTT. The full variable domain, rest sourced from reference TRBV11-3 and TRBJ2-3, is EAGVVQSPRYKIIEKKQPVAFWCNPISGHNTLYWYLQNLGQGPELLIRYENEEAVDDSQLPKDRFSAERLKGVDSTLKIQPAELGDSAVYLCASSLGVADTQYFGPGTRLTVL.